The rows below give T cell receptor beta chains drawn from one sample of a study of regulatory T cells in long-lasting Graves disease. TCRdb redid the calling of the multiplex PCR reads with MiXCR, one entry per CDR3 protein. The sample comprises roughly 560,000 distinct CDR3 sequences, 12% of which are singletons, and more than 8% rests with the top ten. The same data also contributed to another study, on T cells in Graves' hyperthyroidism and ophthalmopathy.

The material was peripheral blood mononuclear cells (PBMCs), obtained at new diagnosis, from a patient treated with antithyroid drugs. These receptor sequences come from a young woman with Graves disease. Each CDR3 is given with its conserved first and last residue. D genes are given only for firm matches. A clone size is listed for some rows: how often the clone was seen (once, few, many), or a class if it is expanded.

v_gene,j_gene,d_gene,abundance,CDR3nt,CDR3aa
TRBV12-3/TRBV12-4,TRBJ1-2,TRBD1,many,TGTGCCAGCACCCTCCTCGCTTTAGGTCTCCGACAGGGGGTGAGCTACACCTTC,CASTLLALGLRQGVSYTF
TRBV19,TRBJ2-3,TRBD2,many,TGTGCCAGTAGTATCCGACTAGCGGCAGATACGCAGTATTTT,CASSIRLAADTQYF
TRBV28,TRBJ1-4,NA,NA,TGTGCCAGCTGCAGGGAAGAAGCGACTAATGAAAAACTGTTTTTT,CASCREEATNEKLFF
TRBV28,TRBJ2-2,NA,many,TGTGCCAGCAGTTGGGCGACTGGAAACACCGGGGAGCTGTTTTTT,CASSWATGNTGELFF
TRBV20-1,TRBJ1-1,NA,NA,TGCAGGGCGACGTGGGGCAGGGATTCCACTGAAGCTTTCTTT,CRATWGRDSTEAFF
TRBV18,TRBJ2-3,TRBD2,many,TGTGCCAGCTCACCCGGCGGGAGGGCCTTAGATACGCAGTATTTT,CASSPGGRALDTQYF
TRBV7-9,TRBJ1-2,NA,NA,TGTGCCAGCAGCTTTGGGGAGTACGGCGATGGCTACACCTTC,CASSFGEYGDGYTF
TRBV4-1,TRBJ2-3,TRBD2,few,TGCGCCAGCAGCCAAGCCCGGGGGACTAGGCGCACAGATACGCAGTATTTT,CASSQARGTRRTDTQYF
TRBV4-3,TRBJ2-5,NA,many,TGCGCCAGCAGCCAAGACGAGGGATTCCAAGAGACCCAGTACTTC,CASSQDEGFQETQYF
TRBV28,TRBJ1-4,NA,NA,TGTGCCAGCAGTTCACAACAGGGAAGGACTAATGAAAAACTGTTTTTT,CASSSQQGRTNEKLFF
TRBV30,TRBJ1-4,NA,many,TGTACCTGGAACGAAGGAGTAGGTGAAAAACTGTTTTTT,CTWNEGVGEKLFF
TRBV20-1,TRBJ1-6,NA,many,TGCAGTGCTAGAGATACCAGCCAAGGGGGTTCACCCCTCCACTTT,CSARDTSQGGSPLHF
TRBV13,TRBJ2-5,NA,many,TGTGCCAGCAGCTTGGGCGGAGGGTACCAAGAGACCCAGTACTTC,CASSLGGGYQETQYF
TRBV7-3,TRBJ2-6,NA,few,TGTGCCAGCAGCTTATTTCCGTTGGCAGGGTCCTCTGGGGCCAACGTCCTGACTTTC,CASSLFPLAGSSGANVLTF
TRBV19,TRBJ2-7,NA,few,TGTGCCAGTAGTAATGGGTACGAGCAGTACTTC,CASSNGYEQYF
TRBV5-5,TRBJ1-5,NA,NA,TGTGCCAGCAGTAGGCTACCCAATCAGCCCCAGCATTTT,CASSRLPNQPQHF
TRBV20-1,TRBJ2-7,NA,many,TGCAGTGCTAGGACTCTGGGGGGATCCTACGAGCAGTACTTC,CSARTLGGSYEQYF
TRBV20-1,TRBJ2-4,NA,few,TGCAGTGCAAAGATTGCCCTAGCCAAAAACATTCAGTACTTC,CSAKIALAKNIQYF
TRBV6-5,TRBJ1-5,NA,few,TGTGCCAGCAGTTTTCAACAGGAGAATCAGCCCCAGCATTTT,CASSFQQENQPQHF
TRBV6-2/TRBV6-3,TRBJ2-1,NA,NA,TGTGCCAGCAGTAGTCCGTACAATGAGCAGTTCTTC,CASSSPYNEQFF
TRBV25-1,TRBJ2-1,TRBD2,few,TGTGCCAGCAGTGAATCCACTAGCGGGAGCGCGCAGTTCTTC,CASSESTSGSAQFF
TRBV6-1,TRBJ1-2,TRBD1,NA,TGTGCCAGCAGCCGGCGACAGGGAACCAACTATGGCTACACCTTC,CASSRRQGTNYGYTF
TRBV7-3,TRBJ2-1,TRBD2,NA,TGTGCCAGCAGCTACACTAGCGGGAGTTTGGATGAGCAGTTCTTC,CASSYTSGSLDEQFF
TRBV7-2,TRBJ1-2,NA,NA,TGTGCCAGCAGCCCCCAGTCGGGGGCGGTCTATGGCTACACCTTC,CASSPQSGAVYGYTF
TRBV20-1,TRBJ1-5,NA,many,TGCAGTGCTAGATTAAAGGATTTAGTACAGCCCCAGCATTTT,CSARLKDLVQPQHF
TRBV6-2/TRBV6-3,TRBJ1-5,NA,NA,TGTGCTAGCAGAAGCGCCAAGACTAGCAATCAGCCCCAGCATTTT,CASRSAKTSNQPQHF
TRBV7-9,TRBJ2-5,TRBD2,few,TGTGCCAGCAGCACAGGGACTAGCGAACAAGAGACCCAGTACTTC,CASSTGTSEQETQYF
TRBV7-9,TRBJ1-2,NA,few,TGTGCCAGCAGCTTATTCCAAAAGGGCTACGGCTACACCTTC,CASSLFQKGYGYTF